This is a list of T cell receptor beta chains from one sample in a study of cytomegalovirus exposure and HLA in healthy donors. Clones were read by immunoSEQ multiplex PCR, and TCRdb kept only the in-frame ones, dropping some. The sample carries about 130,000 clones, 17% recorded once. Sequencing was performed on PBMCs. All receptors derive from a female donor in good health and CMV-seropositive. Both conserved end residues are part of each CDR3.

J gene	V gene	CDR3 protein
TRBJ2-5	TRBV2	CASRTSGGGAQETQYF
TRBJ2-3	TRBV29-1	CSDLVLSTDTQYF
TRBJ2-2	TRBV5-4	CASRGGNTGELFF
TRBJ2-7	TRBV28	CASNRAGGFYEQYF
TRBJ2-3	TRBV6-5	CASSYSSGSLTDTQYF
TRBJ2-7	TRBV2	CATSWGLGGTEQYF
TRBJ1-2	TRBV6-1	CASSEIIGDRAKYGYTF
TRBJ1-2	TRBV9	CASSVVAHGAAGYTF
TRBJ2-3	TRBV4-3	CASSQDPGLAGRSSTDTQYF
TRBJ2-7	TRBV27	CASSLAGLPYEQYF
TRBJ2-7	TRBV4-3	CASSQAPTSAYEQYF
TRBJ1-1	TRBV7-2	CASSGPDSPLEAFF
TRBJ1-1	TRBV30	CAWTGGGEAFF
TRBJ2-7	TRBV19	CASGAYSGTAYEQYF
TRBJ2-7	TRBV5-4	CASSSRTGRNEQYF
TRBJ2-4	TRBV7-2	CASSLRGGGYGKNIQYF
TRBJ2-3	TRBV5-1	CASSLGGLTSTDTQYF
TRBJ2-7	TRBV2	CASQTVFLYEQYF
TRBJ2-7	TRBV2	CASSRLAGVVEQYF
TRBJ2-7	TRBV7-9	CASRRGYEQYF
TRBJ2-7	TRBV27	CASSLTSGSYEQYF
TRBJ2-7	TRBV5-8	CASSLASGSVYEQYF
TRBJ2-7	TRBV7-9	CASSPRSHQLYEQYF
TRBJ1-1	TRBV28	CASSFAGNTEAFF
TRBJ1-5	TRBV27	CASSLRTADQPQHF
TRBJ2-3	TRBV30	CAWSTRRGGTDTQYF
TRBJ2-7	TRBV15	CATSRAGTDYEQYF
TRBJ1-1	TRBV7-9	CASSEREGEGNTEAFF
TRBJ2-7	TRBV5-1	CASSFGGGSYEQYF
TRBJ1-1	TRBV6-5	CASSKYAGTNEAFF
TRBJ1-1	TRBV7-2	CASSLWAGEVFF
TRBJ2-5	TRBV13	CASSYARGGQETQYF
TRBJ2-3	TRBV19	CASSIFPSGGSDTQYF
TRBJ2-3	TRBV7-2	CASSPPGTRGGDTQYF
TRBJ1-4	TRBV30	CAWSVWGGGTNERLFF
TRBJ1-5	TRBV7-6	CASSLDRARNQPQHF
TRBJ1-1	TRBV19	CASSLPATGSTEAFF